The rows below give T cell receptor beta chains drawn from one sample of a study of CXCR3-negative and CXCR3-positive naive CD8 T cells. TCRdb re-called the 5' RACE reads; every CDR3 protein appears as one record, without DNA. Here the sample table reports around 110,000 distinct CDR3 sequences. Sequenced input: naive CXCR3+ CD8+ T cells from blood. All receptors come from a human donor in good health. Some clones in this sample may be carry-over from other donors' samples. The CDR3 runs from the conserved cysteine through the conserved F or W. The order of the fields is V gene, J gene, CDR3 protein.

v_call: TRBV29-1; j_call: TRBJ2-1; cdr3_aa: CSVPPLWSGSYTEQFF
v_call: TRBV7-9; j_call: TRBJ1-2; cdr3_aa: CASSHGQLANYGYTF
v_call: TRBV5-5; j_call: TRBJ1-1; cdr3_aa: CASSLTENTEAFF
v_call: TRBV28; j_call: TRBJ2-4; cdr3_aa: CASSARGVNIQYF
v_call: TRBV29-1; j_call: TRBJ2-7; cdr3_aa: CSVASSGSSYEQYF
v_call: TRBV14; j_call: TRBJ1-1; cdr3_aa: CASSQWRYTEAFF
v_call: TRBV4-3; j_call: TRBJ1-1; cdr3_aa: CASTLTENTEAFF
v_call: TRBV2; j_call: TRBJ1-2; cdr3_aa: CASGTVYGYTF
v_call: TRBV5-5; j_call: TRBJ2-3; cdr3_aa: CASSLTAIGQGSTDTQYF
v_call: TRBV4-2; j_call: TRBJ2-7; cdr3_aa: CASSQGGGYEQYF
v_call: TRBV4-3; j_call: TRBJ2-7; cdr3_aa: CASSQGSSPSYEQYF
v_call: TRBV6-2/TRBV6-3; j_call: TRBJ2-7; cdr3_aa: CASSYSGGPYEQYF
v_call: TRBV29-1; j_call: TRBJ2-7; cdr3_aa: CSVGLAGGPSYEQYF
v_call: TRBV12-3/TRBV12-4; j_call: TRBJ2-1; cdr3_aa: CASSLEYGNEQFF
v_call: TRBV2; j_call: TRBJ2-2; cdr3_aa: CASSEIAGITNTGELFF
v_call: TRBV12-3/TRBV12-4; j_call: TRBJ2-7; cdr3_aa: CASSFGSTGEQYF
v_call: TRBV4-2; j_call: TRBJ2-7; cdr3_aa: CASSQLPGTLEQYF
v_call: TRBV4-3; j_call: TRBJ2-7; cdr3_aa: CASSQTGEAGEQYF
v_call: TRBV7-3; j_call: TRBJ2-3; cdr3_aa: CASSFGVGTDTQYF
v_call: TRBV30; j_call: TRBJ2-5; cdr3_aa: CASSVSQETQYF
v_call: TRBV19; j_call: TRBJ2-1; cdr3_aa: CASSLGRNNEQFF
v_call: TRBV12-5; j_call: TRBJ2-1; cdr3_aa: CASGLVPADQQFF
v_call: TRBV7-6; j_call: TRBJ2-5; cdr3_aa: CASSLWGEQETQYF
v_call: TRBV15; j_call: TRBJ2-5; cdr3_aa: CATSSGQNQETQYF
v_call: TRBV29-1; j_call: TRBJ2-2; cdr3_aa: CSVEERGRNTGELFF